This T cell receptor (beta chain) was sequenced during a study of blood T cell repertoires in COVID-19. Study overall: Samples came from the United States, Italy and Spain, spanning acute and convalescent COVID-19. T cells, B-cell-depleted T cells, or PBMCs supplied cDNA or gDNA.

In the authors' methods: Quantification of nucleated cells was approximated via reference gene primer amplification. Repertoires were generated with immunoSEQ multiplex PCR, while TCRdb's copy carries only in-frame clones and drops some. V, J and clone size were drawn from that table, and D and trimming were deduced from the DNA. The repertoire holds some 130,000 clones, with over 85% as singletons. CDR1 is MNHEY and CDR2 is SVGAGI in the germline V gene. The CDR3 covers 15 residues. V lost 6 bases and J 6 bases, leaving 15 bases between the germline ends. Sample: peripheral blood. This receptor was identified in a man aged 45-65 years with active COVID-19. The rearrangement links TRBV6-5 to TRBJ1-6; possible D gene TRBD1, 6 bases. The CDR3 here is CASRSSGALNSPLHF. The CDR3 DNA sequence: TGTGCCAGCAGATCCTCAGGGGCCCTTAATTCACCCCTCCACTTT.